Below, 28 T cell receptor beta chains from the same sample are listed, as sequenced in a study of blood T cell repertoires in COVID-19. The assay was immunoSEQ multiplex PCR, and TCRdb's table has in-frame clones only and misses some. The table lists 50,000 or so clones, over 70% of them singletons. Input material: peripheral blood. Source of these receptors: an older man with acute or convalescent COVID-19.

This clone was detected once. The chain joins TRBV5-1 to TRBJ1-4; unclear D gene. V gave up 4 bases and J gave up 4 bases, with 17 bases separating them. The CDR3 extends over 16 amino acids. Per the germline V gene, CDR1 is SGHRS and CDR2 is YFSETQ. This CDR3 is CASSPGVAQINEKLFF. The CDR3 nucleotides read TGCGCCAGCAGCCCGGGAGTGGCTCAGATTAATGAAAAACTGTTTTTT.

A few counts support this clone. The gene calls are TRBV7-8 and TRBJ1-5; D is perhaps TRBD1 (5 bases). Trimming cost V 7 bases and J 1 base, with 11 bases left between them. CDR3 length: 14 residues. CDR1 SGHVS and CDR2 FQNEAQ come from the germline V gene. The CDR3 reads CASNPTGSNQPQHF. In DNA, the CDR3 is TGTGCCAGCAATCCTACAGGCAGCAATCAGCCCCAGCATTTT.

This clone was observed a few times. V usage is TRBV27 and J usage is TRBJ2-1, with 7 bases fitting TRBD2. Germline V gene data show CDR1 as MNHEY and CDR2 as SMNVEV (reference sequence). The CDR3 contains 15 residues. V was pared by 4 bases and J by 0 bases, with 3 bases of the junction left unmatched. CDR3 nucleotide sequence: TGTGCCAGCAGTTCAGGCGGGAGCTCCTACAATGAGCAGTTCTTC. The encoded protein is CASSSGGSSYNEQFF.

The CDR3 here is CASSSFQAQGDNEQFF. The CDR3 nucleotides read TGTGCCAGCAGCTCCTTCCAGGCTCAGGGGGACAATGAGCAGTTCTTC. V and J are TRBV7-6 and TRBJ2-1; 7 nucleotides match TRBD1. Germline CDR1 is SGHVS and CDR2 is FNYEAQ. The CDR3 loop spans 16 amino acids. V dropped 4 bases and J dropped 5; count of bases not matched to a gene: 11.

The chain links TRBV7-6 to TRBJ1-2, with D perhaps matching TRBD1 (5 bases). This CDR3 contains 13 residues. Germline V gene lookup returns CDR1 SGHVS and CDR2 FNYEAQ. V shed 5 bases and J shed 8 bases, with 15 bases lying between them. The CDR3 DNA reads TGTGCCAGCAGCGCGCAAGGGGTATGGGGCTACACCTTC. Protein: CASSAQGVWGYTF.

This chain joins TRBV27 and TRBJ2-5; 10 bases line up with TRBD1. V lost 4 bases, J lost 4 bases, and 9 bases stayed unmatched. Germline CDR1 and CDR2: MNHEY and SMNVEV (reference sequence). The CDR3 sequence is 16 residues long. The CDR3 DNA sequence: TGTGCCAGCAGTTCCCCAACGGACAGGGGGGCAGAGACCCAGTACTTC. Translating gives CASSSPTDRGAETQYF.

V gene TRBV7-2 combines with J gene TRBJ1-2; 7 bases map to TRBD1. The trim removed 5 bases at V and 6 bases at J, leaving 9 bases unmatched. CDR3 length: 14 amino acids. CDR1 is SGHTA and CDR2 is FQGNSA in the germline V gene. The CDR3 protein is CASSPSTGSNGYTF. Written as DNA, the CDR3 is TGTGCCAGCAGCCCCTCGACAGGGTCGAATGGCTACACCTTC.

J is TRBJ2-3 and V is TRBV29-1; TRBD1 is a possible D gene (5 bases). The CDR3 sequence is 13 residues long. Looked up from germline, CDR1 is SQVTM and CDR2 is ANQGSEA. Deletions cut 6 bases from V and 0 bases from J, with 10 bases between. The CDR3 DNA sequence: TGCAGCGTCGACAGTCCTAGCACAGATACGCAGTATTTT. It codes for CSVDSPSTDTQYF.

The chain uses TRBV10-1 and TRBJ1-5; weak D call: TRBD1 (5 bases). V was trimmed by 5 bases and J by 7 bases, leaving 15 bases between them. There are 14 residues in the CDR3. Germline CDR1 is WNHNN and CDR2 is SYGVQD (reference sequence). The CDR3 reads CASSNSPGIQPQHF. The CDR3 region has the DNA TGCGCCAGCAGTAACTCCCCAGGGATCCAGCCCCAGCATTTT.

This clone has just one count. The chain combines TRBV14 with TRBJ1-1; no definite D call. Trimming left V 6 bases short and J 0 bases short, with 8 bases between. This CDR3 has 13 residues. CDR1 and CDR2 from the germline V gene are SGHDN and FVKESK. CDR3 residues: CASSEGMNTEAFF. Written as DNA, the CDR3 is TGTGCCAGCAGTGAGGGCATGAACACTGAAGCTTTCTTT.

This clone showed up just a few times. The chain employs TRBV19 and TRBJ1-4, with 10 nucleotides matching TRBD1. The ends lost 1 base at V and 8 bases at J; junction bases unmatched: 4. Per the germline V gene, CDR1 is LNHDA and CDR2 is SQIVND (reference sequence). The CDR3 covers 15 residues. The CDR3 loop is CASSIGTGGTEKLFF. Written as DNA, the CDR3 is TGTGCCAGTAGTATAGGGACAGGGGGAACGGAAAAACTGTTTTTT.

J is TRBJ1-6 and V is TRBV6-1; TRBD1 is a possible D gene (6 bases). Trimming took off 2 bases at V and 6 bases at J, with 11 bases between the two ends. The CDR3 spans 15 residues. Germline assignment: CDR1 MNHNS and CDR2 SASEGT. CDR3 sequence (DNA): TGTGCCAGCAGTGAAAGCAGGGGTGGTAATTCACCCCTCCACTTT. It yields the protein CASSESRGGNSPLHF.

This sequence joins TRBV7-7 and TRBJ2-5; 11 nucleotides align to TRBD1. CDR3 size: 15 residues. CDR1 is SSHAT and CDR2 is FNYEAQ in the germline V gene (reference sequence). V was clipped by 5 bases and J by 1 base; unmatched bases: 3. The CDR3 loop reads CASSPGTGGQETQYF. The CDR3 DNA sequence: TGTGCCAGCAGCCCCGGGACAGGGGGCCAAGAGACCCAGTACTTC.

V and J are TRBV18 and TRBJ1-1; 7 bases are shared with TRBD1. Germline V gene lookup returns CDR1 KGHSH and CDR2 LQKENI. Germline trimming cut 3 bases from V and 0 bases from J; bases unmatched to any gene: 10. The CDR3 runs to 17 residues. The CDR3 region has the DNA TGTGCCAGCTCACCGCGACAGGGAACGGGAATGAACACTGAAGCTTTCTTT. Encoded protein: CASSPRQGTGMNTEAFF.

V is TRBV7-8 and J is TRBJ2-5; D possibly corresponds to TRBD2 (7 bases). CDR1 SGHVS and CDR2 FQNEAQ come from the germline V gene. CDR3 size: 15 residues. V shed 5 bases and J shed 5 bases, with 18 bases lying between them. The CDR3 region has the DNA TGTGCCAGCAGCCGCGGAGGGGGGCGGGAGGAGACCCAGTACTTC. Translation gives CASSRGGGREETQYF.

The genes are TRBV7-2 and TRBJ2-7; 7 nucleotides agree with TRBD1. With V trimmed by 3 bases and J by 8 bases, 16 bases remained unmatched. The CDR3 is made up of 16 amino acids. Germline CDR1 reads SGHTA; CDR2 reads FQGNSA. The CDR3 DNA reads as TGTGCCAGCAGCTTGACGGTGGGGGACAGTACGACTAAGCAGTACTTC. It specifies CASSLTVGDSTTKQYF.

J is TRBJ1-4 and V is TRBV28; D uncertain. Trimming removed 4 bases from V and 4 bases from J, with 13 bases in between. From germline, CDR1 is MDHEN and CDR2 SYDVKM. This CDR3 spans 15 amino acids. The CDR3 sequence is CASSSNRHRNEKLFF. CDR3 coding DNA: TGTGCCAGCAGTTCCAATCGACACCGTAATGAAAAACTGTTTTTT. Filled out from reference TRBV28 and TRBJ1-4, the complete variable domain reads DVKVTQSSRYLVKRTGEKVFLECVQDMDHENMFWYRQDPGLGLRLIYFSYDVKMKEKGDIPEGYSVSREKKERFSLILESASTNQTSMYLCASSSNRHRNEKLFFGSGTQLSVL.

The CDR3: CAISRERNTIYF. For the CDR3, the DNA is TGTGCCATCTCCCGGGAGAGGAACACCATATATTTT. The chain combines TRBV10-3 with TRBJ1-3; D is unresolved. Trimming removed 8 bases from V and 7 bases from J, with 12 bases in between. Per germline, CDR1 ENHRY and CDR2 SYGVKD. This CDR3 spans 12 amino acids.

The chain recombines TRBV20-1 with TRBJ1-1; a weak D match, TRBD1 (6 bases). The germline V gene encodes CDR1 DFQATT and CDR2 SNEGSKA (reference sequence). Trimming left V 5 bases short and J 7 bases short, with 11 bases between. The CDR3 covers 11 residues. The CDR3 is CSAGGGFEAFF. In DNA, the CDR3 is TGCAGTGCTGGGGGGGGCTTTGAAGCTTTCTTT.

The V gene is TRBV11-3, the J gene TRBJ2-5; D perhaps matches TRBD2 (6 bases). The germline V gene encodes CDR1 SGHNT and CDR2 YENEEA. V was pared by 3 bases and J by 6 bases, with 11 bases between. CDR3 length equals 13 residues. CDR3 nucleotides: TGTGCCAGCAGCTTCTCGGGGGAGCAGACCCAGTACTTC. Encoded protein: CASSFSGEQTQYF.

This rearrangement joins TRBV30 to TRBJ2-1, with a possible D match to TRBD2 (6 bases). This CDR3 is 14 amino acids long. The V gene lost 0 bases and the J gene lost 9 bases, with 15 bases spanning the gap. Germline V lookup: CDR1 GTSNPN, CDR2 SVGIG (reference sequence). The CDR3 nucleotides are TGTGCCTGGAGTGTAGGCGGGAATAGTGCTGAGCAGTTCTTC. This encodes CAWSVGGNSAEQFF.

The chain carries TRBV2 and TRBJ2-7; TRBD1 matches 9 bases. The CDR3 runs 13 residues. Germline loops: CDR1 SNHLY, CDR2 FYNNEI. The V gene end was trimmed by 7 bases and the J gene end by 7 bases; junction bases not matched to a gene: 8. The CDR3 DNA reads TGTGCCAGCAATAAACAGGGGGCTGATGAGCAGTACTTC. The encoded protein is CASNKQGADEQYF.

The chain links TRBV18 to TRBJ2-3, with D perhaps TRBD1 (6 bases). The CDR3 extends over 15 amino acids. Germline loops: CDR1 KGHSH, CDR2 LQKENI. V was trimmed by 0 bases and J by 3 bases, leaving 10 bases between them. In DNA, the CDR3 is TGTGCCAGCTCACCACCGACAGGAGTGACAGATACGCAGTATTTT. This encodes CASSPPTGVTDTQYF.

This sequence joins TRBV6-2 or TRBV6-3 and TRBJ1-1; D gene unclear. This CDR3 is 14 amino acids long. The germline V gene has CDR1 MNHEY and CDR2 SVGEGT. The ends were cut back, 0 bases at V and 3 bases at J, with 8 bases in the middle. Written as DNA, the CDR3 is TGTGCCAGCAGTTACTCGAGGGCGGACACTGAAGCTTTCTTT. Its protein is CASSYSRADTEAFF.

A few counts support this clone. The genes are TRBV18 and TRBJ1-5; the match to TRBD1 covers 8 bases. Germline V gene lookup returns CDR1 KGHSH and CDR2 LQKENI. With 3 bases clipped from V and 5 bases from J, the junction kept 6 bases outside the gene matches. The CDR3 covers 15 residues. DNA of the CDR3: TGTGCCAGCTCACCGTCGGGACAGGTCTATCAGCCCCAGCATTTT. Translating gives CASSPSGQVYQPQHF.

J is TRBJ1-5 and V is TRBV30; no clear D gene. CDR1 GTSNPN and CDR2 SVGIG come from the germline V gene (reference sequence). Between the trimmed V and J ends, which lost 3 bases and 7 bases, there was a span of 16 bases. CDR3 length equals 14 residues. This chain's CDR3 is CAWSIAPASQPQHF. CDR3 nucleotide sequence: TGTGCCTGGAGCATAGCACCGGCCTCCCAGCCCCAGCATTTT.

This clone was recorded only once. V usage is TRBV7-2 and J usage is TRBJ2-3; 10 bases align to TRBD2. Germline CDR1 reads SGHTA; CDR2 reads FQGNSA. V gave up 0 bases and J gave up 5 bases; unmatched junction bases: 11. The CDR3 has 18 residues. The CDR3 protein is CASSLAGPGLAGVDTQYF. CDR3 DNA sequence: TGTGCCAGCAGCTTAGCGGGGCCCGGCCTAGCGGGAGTAGATACGCAGTATTTT.

DNA of the CDR3: TGTGCCAGCAGCGGGGGACAGGGGTTCTACGAGCAGTACTTC. It specifies CASSGGQGFYEQYF. The chain couples TRBV9 to TRBJ2-7, with 10 bases lining up with TRBD1. Losses at the gene ends were 3 bases for V and 3 bases for J; bases not matched to a gene: 3. Per germline, CDR1 SGDLS and CDR2 YYNGEE. There are 14 residues in the CDR3.